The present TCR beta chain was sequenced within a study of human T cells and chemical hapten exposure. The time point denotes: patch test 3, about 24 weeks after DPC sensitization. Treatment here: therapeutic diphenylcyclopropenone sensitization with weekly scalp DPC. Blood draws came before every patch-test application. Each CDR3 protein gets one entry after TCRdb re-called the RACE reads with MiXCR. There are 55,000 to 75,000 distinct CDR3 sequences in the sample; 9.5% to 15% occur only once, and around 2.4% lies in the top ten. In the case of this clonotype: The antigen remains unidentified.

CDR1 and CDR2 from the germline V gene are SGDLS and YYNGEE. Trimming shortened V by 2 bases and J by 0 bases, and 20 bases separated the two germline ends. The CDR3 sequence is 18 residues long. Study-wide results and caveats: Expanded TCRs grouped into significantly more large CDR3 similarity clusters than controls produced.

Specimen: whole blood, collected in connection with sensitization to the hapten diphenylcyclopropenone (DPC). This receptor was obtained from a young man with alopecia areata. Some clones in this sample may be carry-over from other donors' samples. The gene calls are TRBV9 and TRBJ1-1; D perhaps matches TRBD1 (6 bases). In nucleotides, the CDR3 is TGTGCCAGCAGCGTCCCGGACAGCTCACGCGTCATGAACACTGAAGCTTTCTTT. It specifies CASSVPDSSRVMNTEAFF.